The 25 T cell receptor beta chains listed next were all sequenced from one sample in a study of T cells in Graves' hyperthyroidism and ophthalmopathy. TCR beta CDR3 region amplification was performed from RNA transcripts. HTBI primers were used for first-round RT-PCR of the TCR CDR3. TCRdb passed the multiplex PCR reads through MiXCR, listing each CDR3 protein once. The table lists about 410,000 distinct CDR3 sequences, about 15% of them singletons, with roughly 13% in the top ten. Sequences were obtained from blood. The receptor source for this set is a man younger than 30 with Graves' ophthalmopathy.

Comment on this clonotype: A clone one base away is much larger, so this may be a read error. The rearrangement uses TRBV30 and TRBJ1-1, with D hard to call. Germline V gene sequence: CDR1 GTSNPN, CDR2 SVGIG (reference sequence). The CDR3 is 12 amino acids. As DNA, the CDR3 is TGTGCCCGGAGGCAAGGGAACACTGAAGCTTTCTTT. Translating gives CARRQGNTEAFF.

This clonotype showed up many times. The gene calls are TRBV15 and TRBJ2-7, with D possibly TRBD2 on 5 matching bases. The CDR3 has 14 amino acids. Germline V gene lookup returns CDR1 LNHNV and CDR2 YYDKDF (reference sequence). V was trimmed by 0 bases and J by 4 bases, leaving 10 bases between them. CDR3 nucleotides: TGTGCCACCAGCAGAGAGTTATCGGGGTACGAGCAGTACTTC. As protein: CATSRELSGYEQYF.

A remark on this clonotype: One base away lies a much larger clone, so this may be a sequencing read error. The chain combines TRBV6-1 with TRBJ2-2; D is possibly TRBD2 (6 bases). The CDR3 has 15 amino acids. CDR1 MNHNS and CDR2 SASEGT come from the germline V gene. CDR3 in amino acids: CASMTWGGNTEELFF. Written as DNA, the CDR3 is TGTGCCAGCATGACCTGGGGCGGGAACACCGAGGAGCTGTTTTTT.

This clonotype was detected only a few times. V gene TRBV5-6 combines with J gene TRBJ2-2; tentatively, D is TRBD1 or TRBD2 (5 bases each). CDR1 is SGHDT and CDR2 is YYEEEE in the germline V gene. The CDR3 runs to 14 residues. The ends were cut back, 2 bases at V and 7 bases at J, with 12 bases in the middle. CDR3 residues: CASSLGTPSGELFF. The CDR3, as DNA: TGTGCCAGCAGCTTAGGGACGCCGAGCGGGGAGCTGTTTTTT.

This chain's CDR3 is CASSTTVGYTF. As DNA, the CDR3 is TGTGCCAGCAGTACGACAGTCGGCTACACCTTC. This chain connects TRBV12-3 or TRBV12-4 to TRBJ1-2, with a weak D call TRBD1 (5 bases). This CDR3 is 11 amino acids long. V lost 5 bases and J lost 8, with 9 bases in between.

V gene TRBV4-1 combines with J gene TRBJ2-3; no reliable D call. V lost 3 bases and J lost 12, with 16 bases in between. Germline V gives CDR1 MGHRA, CDR2 YSYEKL. The length of the CDR3 is 13 residues. The CDR3 loop is CASSQLENRAQYF. As DNA, the CDR3 is TGCGCCAGCAGCCAGTTGGAGAATCGGGCCCAGTATTTT.

As concerns this clonotype: Relative to the germline gene, one junction end is altered; a read error may explain this. The chain joins TRBV5-1 to TRBJ1-2, with no clear D. The CDR3 has 14 amino acids. CDR1 and CDR2 from the germline V gene are SGHRS and YFSETQ. CDR3 loop: CASSLDESNYGYTF. In nucleotides, the CDR3 is TGCGCCAGTAGCTTAGATGAGTCTAACTATGGCTACACCTTC. Complete variable domain (other parts from reference TRBV5-1 and TRBJ1-2): KAGVTQTPRYLIKTRGQQVTLSCSPISGHRSVSWYQQTPGQGLQFLFEYFSETQRNKGNFPGRFSGRQFSNSRSEMNVSTLELGDSALYLCASSLDESNYGYTFGSGTRLTVV.

This clonotype occurred many times. This chain links TRBV7-2 with TRBJ2-3; TRBD2 is a possible D gene (5 bases). V was pared by 1 base and J by 5 bases, with 13 bases between. This CDR3 has 15 residues. The germline V gene encodes CDR1 SGHTA and CDR2 FQGNSA. CDR3 sequence (DNA): TGTGCCAGCAGCTTAGTGAAGGACTTACAAGATACGCAGTATTTT. Residues: CASSLVKDLQDTQYF.

The sample holds many counts of this clonotype. The gene calls are TRBV2 and TRBJ2-2; D is possibly TRBD1 (6 bases). The germline V and J ends were trimmed by 6 bases and 2 bases, with 10 bases remaining between them. The CDR3 has 14 amino acids. Germline V gene sequence: CDR1 SNHLY, CDR2 FYNNEI. DNA for the CDR3: TGTGCCAGCAGCCGGACAGTTAACACCGGGGAGCTGTTTTTT. Its protein product is CASSRTVNTGELFF.

In regard to this clonotype: This may stem from a read error, because a much larger clone lies one nucleotide away. The chain carries TRBV3-1 and TRBJ1-5, with TRBD1 identical over 8 bases. The CDR3 length is 15 residues. The V gene's germline CDR1 is LGHDT and CDR2 YNNKEL (reference sequence). The CDR3 nucleotides read TGTGTCAGCAGCCAAGACGACAGGGGTAATCAGCCCCAGCATTTT. Encoded protein: CVSSQDDRGNQPQHF.

This clonotype was found many times. This chain connects TRBV2 to TRBJ1-2, with a weak D call TRBD1 (6 bases). Germline-derived CDR1 and CDR2 are SNHLY and FYNNEI. The CDR3 sequence is 15 residues long. Deletions cut 3 bases from V and 5 bases from J, with 16 bases between. As DNA, the CDR3 is TGTGCCAGCAGTGACCCGTCACAGGGCCTATATGGCTACACCTTC. Translating it yields CASSDPSQGLYGYTF.

The genes are TRBV11-1 and TRBJ2-7; D is unclear. CDR3 length: 13 amino acids. V lost 5 bases to trimming and J lost 2 bases, with 10 bases between them. Looked up from germline, CDR1 is SGHAT and CDR2 is FQDESV (reference sequence). The CDR3 loop is CASSPTNTYEQYF. The CDR3 DNA is TGTGCCAGCAGCCCTACGAATACCTACGAGCAGTACTTC.

This chain connects TRBV10-3 to TRBJ2-3; 7 nucleotides agree with TRBD1. CDR1 ENHRY and CDR2 SYGVKD come from the germline V gene. The V and J ends lost 2 bases and 3 bases, in that order; junction bases with no gene match: 5. This CDR3 comprises 15 residues. CDR3 DNA: TGTGCCATCAGTGAGGAGGGGGCGGTAACAGATACGCAGTATTTT. Protein: CAISEEGAVTDTQYF.

This clonotype was found many times. The chain is built from TRBV3-1 and TRBJ2-3, with D perhaps TRBD1 or TRBD2 (5 bases each). Per germline, CDR1 LGHDT and CDR2 YNNKEL (reference sequence). CDR3 length: 15 amino acids. V lost 3 bases to trimming and J lost 3 bases, with 13 bases between them. The CDR3 DNA is TGTGCCAGCAGCCAGAGGGGATTAAGGACAGATACGCAGTATTTT. This translates into CASSQRGLRTDTQYF.

In this sample, this clonotype turned up many times. The V and J genes are TRBV10-3 and TRBJ2-3; possible D gene TRBD2, 7 bases. V gave up 7 bases and J gave up 2 bases, with 16 bases separating them. This CDR3 has 15 residues. Germline assignment: CDR1 ENHRY and CDR2 SYGVKD. The CDR3 DNA reads as TGTGCCATCACCGAAGGGGGGGGAGCCACAGATACGCAGTATTTT. This encodes CAITEGGGATDTQYF.

This clonotype was seen more than once but under ten times. This chain's CDR3 is CASSQGPTGGLSGNTIYF. CDR3 sequence (DNA): TGTGCCAGCAGCCAAGGACCAACGGGGGGCCTGTCTGGAAACACCATATATTTT. The chain carries TRBV4-2 and TRBJ1-3; a possible D gene is TRBD1 (6 bases). Per the germline V gene, CDR1 is LGHNA and CDR2 is YNFKEQ. The CDR3 is 18 residues long. With 1 base removed from V and 1 base from J, the gap between germline ends came to 17 bases.

This clonotype was observed many times. The V call is TRBV7-8, the J call TRBJ2-6; D is perhaps TRBD2 (5 bases). The V gene's germline CDR1 is SGHVS and CDR2 FQNEAQ. V was clipped by 5 bases and J by 2 bases, with 16 bases between them. The CDR3 extends over 17 amino acids. CDR3 bases: TGTGCCAGCAGCATAGACCCGGCGGGCCCTGGGGCCAACGTCCTGACTTTC. Amino acid sequence: CASSIDPAGPGANVLTF.

CDR3 protein: CASSQVGVGGGNTIYF. The CDR3 DNA reads as TGTGCCAGCAGCCAAGTCGGGGTGGGAGGTGGAAACACCATATATTTT. The chain couples TRBV3-1 to TRBJ1-3; D is unresolved. Germline assignment: CDR1 LGHDT and CDR2 YNNKEL (reference sequence). V was clipped by 1 base and J by 3 bases, with 13 bases between them. The CDR3 has 16 amino acids.

This clonotype was found a few times. DNA for the CDR3: TGCAGTGCTGTCCGGACAGGGGGGACTAATTCACCCCTCCACTTT. It translates to CSAVRTGGTNSPLHF. The chain joins TRBV20-1 to TRBJ1-6, with 10 nucleotides matching TRBD1. From germline, CDR1 is DFQATT and CDR2 SNEGSKA (reference sequence). With V trimmed by 5 bases and J by 6 bases, 7 bases remained unmatched. This CDR3 spans 15 amino acids.

The sample holds many counts of this clonotype. The J gene is TRBJ1-1, the V gene TRBV5-1; D gene ambiguous. This CDR3 spans 13 amino acids. Per germline, CDR1 SGHRS and CDR2 YFSETQ. Trimming took 3 bases from V and 7 from J, leaving 13 bases between them. CDR3 sequence: CASSSVSDGEAFF. CDR3 DNA sequence: TGCGCCAGCAGCTCTGTCTCGGACGGTGAAGCTTTCTTT.

V gene TRBV7-9 combines with J gene TRBJ1-1, with D hard to call. The germline V gene encodes CDR1 SEHNR and CDR2 FQNEAQ (reference sequence). Trimming shortened V by 8 bases and J by 8 bases, and 12 bases separated the two germline ends. The CDR3 runs to 11 residues. CDR3 coding DNA: TGTGCCAGCTCTTACGGAAGAGAAGCTTTCTTT. Translated: CASSYGREAFF.

The rearrangement joins TRBV5-1 to TRBJ2-7, with D uncertain. Germline V CDR1 and CDR2: SGHRS, YFSETQ. V was pared by 0 bases and J by 3 bases, with 13 bases between. The CDR3 is 15 residues long. CDR3 loop: CASSLDLAGSYEQYF. The CDR3, as DNA: TGCGCCAGCAGCTTGGATCTGGCTGGAAGCTACGAGCAGTACTTC.

This clonotype occurred a few times. The chain uses TRBV19 and TRBJ1-3; D might be TRBD1 (6 bases). Per the germline V gene, CDR1 is LNHDA and CDR2 is SQIVND (reference sequence). V lost 6 bases to trimming and J lost 0 bases, with 15 bases between them. The CDR3 is 16 amino acids. DNA for the CDR3: TGTGCCAGTAGCACCCCGCGACAGGTCTCTGGAAACACCATATATTTT. Its translation: CASSTPRQVSGNTIYF.

There are many counts of this clonotype. V usage is TRBV12-3 or TRBV12-4 and J usage is TRBJ1-3, with 7 bases identical to TRBD1. V shed 6 bases and J 2 bases; nucleotides not matched to a gene: 10. The CDR3 extends over 16 amino acids. CDR3 in DNA: TGTGCCAGCAGCCCAAAGGGAACAGGGGCTGGAAACACCATATATTTT. Encoded protein: CASSPKGTGAGNTIYF.

This clonotype was counted at least ten times. J is TRBJ1-5 and V is TRBV7-8, with 7 bases fitting TRBD1. Germline loops: CDR1 SGHVS, CDR2 FQNEAQ. This CDR3 has 17 amino acids. V lost 2 bases and J lost 5; bases outside the gene matches: 12. This chain's CDR3 is CASSLYGQQGWDQPQHF. The CDR3 DNA sequence: TGTGCCAGCAGCTTATACGGTCAACAGGGGTGGGATCAGCCCCAGCATTTT.